One sample yielded the 15 T cell receptor beta chains listed below, sequenced in a study of blood T cell repertoires in COVID-19. Some clones are missing from TCRdb's copy, which holds only in-frame ones; the method was immunoSEQ multiplex PCR. The repertoire holds approximately 12,000 clones, 88% seen once, with 9.5% to 13% in the top ten. Sequenced material: peripheral blood. All receptors derive from a human donor in a cohort sampled during active COVID-19.

The chain combines TRBV28 with TRBJ2-7, with D perhaps matching TRBD1 (5 bases). Germline V lookup: CDR1 MDHEN, CDR2 SYDVKM. Trimming took off 5 bases at V and 6 bases at J, with 20 bases between the two ends. CDR3 length equals 15 residues. In nucleotides, the CDR3 is TGTGCCAGCAGTGTATACAGGAACCGATTGTCCGAGCAGTACTTC. Its protein product is CASSVYRNRLSEQYF.

Notes on this clone: An end of the junction differs from the germline gene, which may be a read error. The gene calls are TRBV10-3 and TRBJ1-1; a weak D match, TRBD1 (5 bases). CDR1 ENHRY and CDR2 SYGVKD come from the germline V gene. The CDR3 consists of 13 residues. In nucleotides, the CDR3 is TGTGCCCTCAGGGTGGAGGTGAACACTGAAGCTTTCTTT. It specifies CALRVEVNTEAFF.

The genes are TRBV12-3 or TRBV12-4 and TRBJ1-2, with a tentative D call TRBD1 (6 bases). There are 12 residues in the CDR3. Trimming removed 7 bases from V and 4 bases from J, with 10 bases in between. The CDR3 DNA sequence: TGTGCCAGCACGCGGACAGCCTATGGCTACACCTTC. It encodes CASTRTAYGYTF.

J is TRBJ2-7 and V is TRBV4-1; D remains ambiguous. Per the germline V gene, CDR1 is MGHRA and CDR2 is YSYEKL. There are 14 residues in the CDR3. With 0 bases removed from V and 0 bases from J, the gap between germline ends came to 6 bases. CDR3 loop: CASSQEWSSYEQYF. Here the CDR3 DNA reads TGCGCCAGCAGCCAAGAGTGGAGCTCCTACGAGCAGTACTTC.

J is TRBJ2-3 and V is TRBV19, with D possibly being TRBD2 (6 bases). Per germline, CDR1 LNHDA and CDR2 SQIVND (reference sequence). This CDR3 is built from 16 residues. Trimming took 4 bases from V and 0 from J, leaving 14 bases between them. Here the CDR3 DNA reads TGTGCCAGTAGTACCTCCTTGGGGGGTAGCACAGATACGCAGTATTTT. It specifies CASSTSLGGSTDTQYF.

The V gene is TRBV4-3, the J gene TRBJ1-2, with D possibly being TRBD1 (6 bases). CDR3 length equals 15 residues. CDR1 and CDR2 (germline): LGHNA, YSLEER. V was cut by 0 bases and J by 8 bases, with 16 bases left in between. The CDR3 region has the DNA TGCGCCAGCAGCCAAGATTCGGACAGCACCTTAGGCTACACCTTC. The encoded protein is CASSQDSDSTLGYTF.

This chain uses TRBV11-3 with TRBJ1-1; possible D gene TRBD1, 6 bases. Germline V gene lookup returns CDR1 SGHNT and CDR2 YENEEA. The CDR3 runs to 14 residues. The ends were cut back, 5 bases at V and 4 bases at J, with 14 bases in the middle. The chain's CDR3 is CASSVNREGTEAFF. For the CDR3, the DNA is TGTGCCAGCAGCGTTAACAGGGAGGGCACTGAAGCTTTCTTT.

J is TRBJ1-2 and V is TRBV19; maybe TRBD1 (6 bases). V dropped 3 bases and J dropped 4 bases, with 15 bases sitting between them. The CDR3 spans 15 residues. Germline loops: CDR1 LNHDA, CDR2 SQIVND (reference sequence). CDR3: CASSIGRQGSYGYTF. Written as DNA, the CDR3 is TGTGCCAGTAGTATCGGAAGGCAGGGGAGCTATGGCTACACCTTC.

V gene TRBV4-3 combines with J gene TRBJ2-5; the D gene is possibly TRBD2 (6 bases). Trimming cost V 2 bases and J 5 bases, with 12 bases left between them. The length of the CDR3 is 14 residues. Looked up from germline, CDR1 is LGHNA and CDR2 is YSLEER. The CDR3 here is CASSQSGLDETQYF. CDR3 bases: TGCGCCAGCAGCCAATCGGGACTTGATGAGACCCAGTACTTC.

A single count supports this clone. V gene TRBV11-2 combines with J gene TRBJ1-2, with D possibly being TRBD1 (6 bases). The CDR3 has 13 amino acids. The germline gives CDR1 SGHAT, CDR2 FQNNGV. The germline V and J ends were trimmed by 0 bases and 6 bases, with 8 bases remaining between them. The CDR3 DNA reads TGTGCCAGCAGCTTAGACAGGGGTAATGGCTACACCTTC. This translates into CASSLDRGNGYTF.

The gene calls are TRBV28 and TRBJ2-3, with 16 bases aligning to TRBD2. With V trimmed by 5 bases and J by 4 bases, 12 bases remained unmatched. The CDR3 extends over 19 amino acids. Germline-derived CDR1 and CDR2 are MDHEN and SYDVKM. The CDR3 sequence is CASSVTPGLAGGNSDTQYF. Written as DNA, the CDR3 is TGTGCCAGCAGTGTTACCCCGGGACTAGCGGGGGGGAACTCAGATACGCAGTATTTT.

The chain employs TRBV10-2 and TRBJ2-7; a weak D match, TRBD2 (6 bases). V lost 2 bases and J 4 bases, leaving 6 bases between the germline ends. CDR1 and CDR2 from the germline V gene are WSHSY and SAAADI. This CDR3 comprises 12 residues. The CDR3 is CASSEGGYEQYF. The CDR3 bases are TGCGCCAGCAGTGAGGGAGGGTACGAGCAGTACTTC.

Points on this clone: This CDR3 is missing its conserved last phenylalanine or tryptophan, likely due to a read error. Because the CDR3's place on the DNA is in doubt, the DNA is left out and the CDR3 is given as listed by TCRdb. The rearrangement joins TRBV23-1 to TRBJ1-2. TRBV23-1 is classed as an ORF, of uncertain function. The CDR3 spans 10 amino acids, including both terminal residues. The CDR3 loop reads CASSHPGRSG.

This clone was seen a single time. The V call is TRBV11-2, the J call TRBJ1-1; no reliable D call. The CDR3 spans 14 residues. Germline V gene data show CDR1 as SGHAT and CDR2 as FQNNGV. The V end was cut by 7 bases, the J end by 6 bases, with 18 bases between. Here the CDR3 reads CASTVLSSIPEAFF. Written as DNA, the CDR3 is TGTGCCAGCACCGTGCTGAGTTCGATCCCTGAAGCTTTCTTT.

The chain has TRBV5-1 and TRBJ1-1; possible D gene TRBD1, 6 bases. The CDR3 is 13 amino acids. Between the trimmed V and J ends, which lost 0 bases and 4 bases, there was a span of 7 bases. Germline CDR1 SGHRS, CDR2 YFSETQ. CDR3 DNA: TGCGCCAGCAGCTTGGGAGGGGGCACTGAAGCTTTCTTT. Translated: CASSLGGGTEAFF.